A selection of T cell receptor beta chains follows, all from one sample in a study of blood T cell repertoires in COVID-19. Method: immunoSEQ multiplex PCR; TCRdb's copy keeps in-frame clones and lacks some. The sample yields more than 400,000 clones, roughly 87% seen once. The sample comprised PBMCs or T cells enriched from blood (not recorded which). The receptors come from a man aged 18 to 29 who had recovered from COVID-19. Each CDR3 is given with its conserved first and last residue. Fields, in order: J gene, V gene, clone size, D gene, CDR3 protein, CDR3 DNA. A D gene is named only where the DNA matches it firmly. For some rows the clone size is stated as once, few or many, or as a class when expanded; others skip it.

J gene: TRBJ1-3; V gene: TRBV6-5; clone size: NA; D gene: TRBD1; CDR3 protein: CASRTGIINTIYF; CDR3 DNA: TGTGCCAGCAGGACAGGGATTATAAACACCATATATTTT
J gene: TRBJ2-2; V gene: TRBV24-1; clone size: NA; D gene: NA; CDR3 protein: CATSDFEFGPGELFF; CDR3 DNA: TGTGCCACCAGTGATTTTGAATTCGGTCCCGGGGAGCTGTTTTTT
J gene: TRBJ1-2; V gene: TRBV28; clone size: NA; D gene: NA; CDR3 protein: CASKLRLVTRGYTF; CDR3 DNA: TGTGCCAGCAAGCTGAGACTGGTGACTAGAGGCTACACCTTC
J gene: TRBJ1-3; V gene: TRBV12-5; clone size: NA; D gene: NA; CDR3 protein: CASGAGGRNTIYF; CDR3 DNA: TGTGCTAGTGGCGCGGGAGGGAGAAACACCATATATTTT
J gene: TRBJ2-1; V gene: TRBV5-1; clone size: NA; D gene: TRBD2; CDR3 protein: CASSLAAGTTEQFF; CDR3 DNA: TGCGCCAGCAGCTTGGCGGCCGGGACTACAGAGCAGTTCTTC
J gene: TRBJ2-7; V gene: TRBV6-2/TRBV6-3; clone size: NA; D gene: TRBD1; CDR3 protein: CASSRRDRGREQYF; CDR3 DNA: TGTGCCAGCAGTCGCAGGGACAGGGGGCGCGAGCAGTACTTC
J gene: TRBJ1-3; V gene: TRBV11-2; clone size: NA; D gene: NA; CDR3 protein: CASSSLNGVTGNTIYF; CDR3 DNA: TGTGCCAGCAGCTCGCTCAACGGGGTCACTGGAAACACCATATATTTT
J gene: TRBJ1-2; V gene: TRBV4-1; clone size: few; D gene: NA; CDR3 protein: CASSSPPGVFGYTF; CDR3 DNA: TGCGCCAGCAGCTCCCCCCCGGGGGTCTTTGGCTACACCTTC
J gene: TRBJ2-3; V gene: TRBV27; clone size: NA; D gene: NA; CDR3 protein: CASKSTAELPDTQYF; CDR3 DNA: TGTGCCAGCAAGAGCACCGCCGAACTCCCAGATACGCAGTATTTT
J gene: TRBJ1-1; V gene: TRBV27; clone size: NA; D gene: NA; CDR3 protein: CASRKTTGIGNTEAFF; CDR3 DNA: TGTGCCAGCAGAAAAACTACGGGGATCGGGAACACTGAAGCTTTCTTT
J gene: TRBJ1-1; V gene: TRBV10-3; clone size: NA; D gene: NA; CDR3 protein: CAISESLRGMNTEAFF; CDR3 DNA: TGTGCCATCAGTGAGTCTCTCCGGGGAATGAACACTGAAGCTTTCTTT
J gene: TRBJ2-5; V gene: TRBV29-1; clone size: NA; D gene: NA; CDR3 protein: CSPSDDNEETQYF; CDR3 DNA: TGCAGCCCCTCAGACGACAACGAAGAGACCCAGTACTTC
J gene: TRBJ2-7; V gene: TRBV28; clone size: NA; D gene: TRBD2; CDR3 protein: CASSLLAGEAYEQYF; CDR3 DNA: TGTGCCAGCAGTTTGCTAGCGGGAGAGGCATACGAGCAGTACTTC
J gene: TRBJ2-1; V gene: TRBV19; clone size: once; D gene: TRBD2; CDR3 protein: CASSIAAGRVSEQFF; CDR3 DNA: TGTGCCAGTAGTATTGCAGCGGGAAGGGTCAGTGAGCAGTTCTTC
J gene: TRBJ1-1; V gene: TRBV6-5; clone size: once; D gene: TRBD1; CDR3 protein: CASSTRRQGVKAFF; CDR3 DNA: TGTGCCAGCAGTACTAGGCGACAGGGGGTGAAGGCTTTCTTT
J gene: TRBJ1-1; V gene: TRBV7-9; clone size: NA; D gene: NA; CDR3 protein: CASSSQWTAGNTEAFF; CDR3 DNA: TGTGCCAGCAGCTCGCAATGGACAGCCGGGAACACTGAAGCTTTCTTT
J gene: TRBJ1-1; V gene: TRBV6-1; clone size: NA; D gene: NA; CDR3 protein: CASSERRGTEAFF; CDR3 DNA: TGTGCCAGCAGTGAAAGAAGGGGCACTGAAGCTTTCTTT
J gene: TRBJ2-7; V gene: TRBV15; clone size: few; D gene: NA; CDR3 protein: CATSRGGVSYEQYF; CDR3 DNA: TGTGCCACCAGCAGAGGGGGGGTCTCGTACGAGCAGTACTTC
J gene: TRBJ2-7; V gene: TRBV18; clone size: NA; D gene: TRBD1; CDR3 protein: CASSPRDRYYEQYF; CDR3 DNA: TGTGCCAGCTCACCTCGGGACAGGTACTACGAGCAGTACTTC
J gene: TRBJ2-2; V gene: TRBV28; clone size: NA; D gene: TRBD1; CDR3 protein: CASRSDRVDTGELFF; CDR3 DNA: TGTGCCAGCAGATCCGACAGGGTGGACACCGGGGAGCTGTTTTTT
J gene: TRBJ1-4; V gene: TRBV3-1/TRBV3-2; clone size: NA; D gene: NA; CDR3 protein: CASSQVAGYEKLFF; CDR3 DNA: TGTGCCAGCAGCCAAGTGGCTGGTTATGAAAAACTGTTTTTT
J gene: TRBJ2-1; V gene: TRBV19; clone size: NA; D gene: TRBD2; CDR3 protein: CASSPYTSGHNEQFF; CDR3 DNA: TGTGCCAGTAGTCCATACACTAGCGGGCACAATGAGCAGTTCTTC
J gene: TRBJ1-3; V gene: TRBV18; clone size: NA; D gene: NA; CDR3 protein: CASSPGPLGNAGNTIYF; CDR3 DNA: TGTGCCAGCTCACCGGGCCCCCTGGGTAACGCTGGAAACACCATATATTTT
J gene: TRBJ2-7; V gene: TRBV28; clone size: NA; D gene: TRBD2; CDR3 protein: CASTSQAGGRYEQYF; CDR3 DNA: TGTGCCAGCACATCTCAAGCGGGAGGGCGGTACGAGCAGTACTTC
J gene: TRBJ2-2; V gene: TRBV5-4; clone size: NA; D gene: TRBD1; CDR3 protein: CASSPRQGSNTGELFF; CDR3 DNA: TGTGCCAGCAGCCCGAGACAGGGATCGAACACCGGGGAGCTGTTTTTT
J gene: TRBJ2-3; V gene: TRBV4-2; clone size: NA; D gene: TRBD1; CDR3 protein: CASSQGGTGFSTDTQYF; CDR3 DNA: TGTGCCAGCAGCCAAGGCGGGACAGGGTTTAGCACAGATACGCAGTATTTT
J gene: TRBJ1-2; V gene: TRBV3-1/TRBV3-2; clone size: NA; D gene: NA; CDR3 protein: CASSQEGASGSF; CDR3 DNA: TGTGCCAGCAGCCAAGAAGGGGCGTCCGGGAGCTTC
J gene: TRBJ1-1; V gene: TRBV7-8; clone size: NA; D gene: NA; CDR3 protein: CASSLEGRGEAFF; CDR3 DNA: TGTGCCAGCAGCTTAGAGGGGAGGGGTGAAGCTTTCTTT
J gene: TRBJ1-1; V gene: TRBV27; clone size: NA; D gene: NA; CDR3 protein: CASSLSGRARPEAFF; CDR3 DNA: TGTGCCAGCAGTTTATCGGGGAGGGCGCGGCCTGAAGCTTTCTTT
J gene: TRBJ1-1; V gene: TRBV6-5; clone size: NA; D gene: NA; CDR3 protein: CASRYGLLMNTEAFF; CDR3 DNA: TGTGCCAGCAGGTATGGGCTTCTCATGAACACTGAAGCTTTCTTT
J gene: TRBJ1-5; V gene: TRBV15; clone size: NA; D gene: NA; CDR3 protein: CATSRQDPSNQPQHF; CDR3 DNA: TGTGCCACCAGCAGGCAGGATCCTAGCAATCAGCCCCAGCATTTT
J gene: TRBJ2-7; V gene: TRBV7-6; clone size: NA; D gene: NA; CDR3 protein: CASSLGTVPLYEQYF; CDR3 DNA: TGTGCCAGCAGCTTAGGGACAGTCCCCTTATACGAGCAGTACTTC
J gene: TRBJ1-2; V gene: TRBV19; clone size: NA; D gene: TRBD1; CDR3 protein: CASSIFEGAGYGYTF; CDR3 DNA: TGTGCCAGTAGTATCTTCGAGGGGGCGGGGTATGGCTACACCTTC
J gene: TRBJ1-4; V gene: TRBV10-3; clone size: NA; D gene: TRBD1; CDR3 protein: CAIRAGTGGLTEKLFF; CDR3 DNA: TGTGCCATCAGAGCCGGGACAGGGGGCTTGACTGAAAAACTGTTTTTT
J gene: TRBJ2-7; V gene: TRBV9; clone size: NA; D gene: TRBD1; CDR3 protein: CASSPADRGGLYEQYF; CDR3 DNA: TGTGCCAGCAGTCCAGCGGACAGGGGTGGCCTCTACGAGCAGTACTTC
J gene: TRBJ2-4; V gene: TRBV3-1/TRBV3-2; clone size: NA; D gene: TRBD2; CDR3 protein: CASSQWTSSLAKNIQYF; CDR3 DNA: TGTGCCAGCAGCCAGTGGACTAGCTCCCTAGCCAAAAACATTCAGTACTTC
J gene: TRBJ1-2; V gene: TRBV6-5; clone size: NA; D gene: TRBD1; CDR3 protein: CASSYSIPGGKSYTF; CDR3 DNA: TGTGCCAGCAGTTACTCGATCCCAGGGGGGAAGAGCTACACCTTC
J gene: TRBJ1-1; V gene: TRBV5-1; clone size: NA; D gene: NA; CDR3 protein: CASSEMPGVAEAFF; CDR3 DNA: TGCGCCAGCAGCGAAATGCCGGGGGTAGCTGAAGCTTTCTTT
J gene: TRBJ2-1; V gene: TRBV24-1; clone size: NA; D gene: TRBD1; CDR3 protein: CATGDRGPYNEQFF; CDR3 DNA: TGTGCCACAGGAGACAGGGGGCCGTACAATGAGCAGTTCTTC